Below are 23 T cell receptor beta chains sequenced from a single sample in a study of identical twins listed by TCRdb under 2016. The library came from 5' RACE. The sequencing machine was an Illumina HiSeq 2000. Through fastp at Q25 and MiXCR, TCRdb rebuilt clones from the public reads, retaining in-frame beta chains. A single entry per CDR3 protein holds the most common genes and DNA from its merged rows. In all, the sample holds about 700,000 distinct CDR3 sequences, and roughly 6% of those were seen once. The top ten clones comprise roughly 2% of the sample. What was sequenced was naive T cells sorted from blood. This sample's cell subset or site label indicates: cells isolated with a human naive T-cell isolation kit. The receptors stem from a man aged 18 to 30 in good health.

This clonotype occurred a few times. V and J are TRBV5-5 and TRBJ2-1, with D uncertain. This CDR3 is 12 amino acids long. The germline CDR1 and CDR2 sequences are SGHKS and YYEKEE (reference sequence). Trimming took 4 bases from V and 11 from J, leaving 13 bases between them. The CDR3 sequence is CASSPQARQQFF. CDR3 DNA sequence: TGTGCCAGCAGCCCCCAGGCTCGCCAGCAGTTCTTC. Variable domain in full (rest from reference TRBV5-5 and TRBJ2-1): DAGVTQSPTHLIKTRGQQVTLRCSPISGHKSVSWYQQVLGQGPQFIFQYYEKEERGRGNFPDRFSARQFPNYSSELNVNALLLGDSALYLCASSPQARQQFFGPGTRLTVL.

This clonotype has ten or more counts. This chain connects TRBV7-9 to TRBJ2-7; D is possibly TRBD2 (6 bases). Trimming cost V 5 bases and J 2 bases, with 16 bases left between them. Looked up from germline, CDR1 is SEHNR and CDR2 is FQNEAQ (reference sequence). The CDR3 covers 15 residues. The CDR3, as DNA: TGTGCCAGCAGCCGCGGCGGGACCGCTGCCTACGAGCAGTACTTC. This sequence encodes CASSRGGTAAYEQYF.

This clonotype was detected once. One junction end does not reproduce the germline sequence, and a read error may be involved. J is TRBJ2-5 and V is TRBV20-1; possible D gene TRBD2, 6 bases. Germline CDR1 DFQATT, CDR2 SNEGSKA (reference sequence). The CDR3 runs 15 residues. The chain's CDR3 is CSAEKLAESQEAQYF. CDR3 nucleotide sequence: TGCAGTGCAGAGAAATTAGCGGAATCACAAGAGGCCCAGTACTTC.

This clonotype was found many times. V is TRBV4-2 and J is TRBJ2-4; D remains ambiguous. Germline CDR1 is LGHNA and CDR2 is YNFKEQ. The germline V and J ends were trimmed by 0 bases and 1 base, with 4 bases remaining between them. This CDR3 has 14 residues. The CDR3: CASSQEGAKNIQYF. The CDR3 region has the DNA TGTGCCAGCAGCCAAGAAGGGGCCAAAAACATTCAGTACTTC.

This chain connects TRBV4-1 to TRBJ2-1; weak D call: TRBD2 (6 bases). V was trimmed by 2 bases and J by 7 bases, leaving 9 bases between them. Germline V CDR1 and CDR2: MGHRA, YSYEKL. The CDR3 is 13 amino acids. CDR3 amino acids: CASSQTLANEQFF. In nucleotides, the CDR3 is TGCGCCAGCAGCCAAACACTAGCTAATGAGCAGTTCTTC.

This clonotype was observed many times. The gene calls are TRBV12-3 or TRBV12-4 and TRBJ1-1; D remains unclear. V shed 5 bases and J shed 4 bases, with 8 bases lying between them. The length of the CDR3 is 12 residues. As DNA, the CDR3 is TGTGCCAGCAGTCCGGACGGCACTGAAGCTTTCTTT. As protein: CASSPDGTEAFF.

This clonotype has a count of ten or more. The chain uses TRBV3-1 and TRBJ2-4; 7 nucleotides line up with TRBD1. This CDR3 spans 14 amino acids. After removal of 3 bases from V and 6 bases from J, the junction contained 5 bases not matched to a gene. CDR1 and CDR2 from the germline V gene are LGHDT and YNNKEL (reference sequence). CDR3 DNA sequence: TGTGCCAGCAGCCATGCTGACAGGGTAAACATTCAGTACTTC. Amino acid sequence: CASSHADRVNIQYF.

This clonotype was seen repeatedly, ten times or more. The V call is TRBV5-1, the J call TRBJ2-7; 7 bases agree with TRBD2. Germline V gives CDR1 SGHRS, CDR2 YFSETQ. The junction had 11 bases not matched to a gene; V was cut back by 4 bases and J by 7 bases. The CDR3 is 14 amino acids. This chain's CDR3 is CASSPSSGAGEQYV. The CDR3, as DNA: TGCGCCAGCAGCCCCTCTAGCGGAGCCGGGGAGCAGTACGTC.

Many counts were recorded for this clonotype. The chain carries TRBV5-6 and TRBJ2-7; D may correspond to TRBD1 or TRBD2 (5 bases each). The CDR3 totals 15 residues. Trimming shortened V by 5 bases and J by 0 bases, and 15 bases separated the two germline ends. Germline loops: CDR1 SGHDT, CDR2 YYEEEE. The CDR3 nucleotides read TGTGCCAGCAGTTTCCCCGGGACGGCCTCCTACGAGCAGTACGTC. Translation gives CASSFPGTASYEQYV.

This clonotype was counted many times. The chain carries TRBV12-3 or TRBV12-4 and TRBJ2-3, with 13 bases fitting TRBD2. The trim removed 5 bases at V and 3 bases at J, leaving 2 bases unmatched. This CDR3 spans 15 amino acids. CDR3 coding DNA: TGTGCCAGCAGTCGGACTAGCGGGAGAACAGATACGCAGTATTTT. This encodes CASSRTSGRTDTQYF.

This clonotype was observed many times. This rearrangement joins TRBV5-1 to TRBJ1-1, with 10 bases aligning to TRBD1. V was pared by 4 bases and J by 1 base, with 13 bases of the junction left unmatched. Per germline, CDR1 SGHRS and CDR2 YFSETQ. CDR3 length: 18 residues. The CDR3, as DNA: TGCGCCAGCAGCACCGACGGGACAGGGGTTTCGAGGAACACTGAAGCTTTCTTT. Translated: CASSTDGTGVSRNTEAFF.

This chain joins TRBV24-1 and TRBJ2-6; possible D gene TRBD1, 5 bases. Trimming left V 1 base short and J 4 bases short, with 7 bases between. Per the germline V gene, CDR1 is KGHDR and CDR2 is SFDVKD. The CDR3 is 15 amino acids. The CDR3 DNA reads as TGTGCCACCAGTGATTTCAAGGGGGGGGCCAACGTCCTGACTTTC. Translating it yields CATSDFKGGANVLTF.

The chain has TRBV30 and TRBJ2-6, with D hard to call. V was clipped by 0 bases and J by 2 bases, with 5 bases between them. This CDR3 spans 14 amino acids. From germline, CDR1 is GTSNPN and CDR2 SVGIG (reference sequence). The CDR3 region is CAWSVSAGANVLTF. The CDR3 DNA reads as TGTGCCTGGAGTGTTTCCGCTGGGGCCAACGTCCTGACTTTC.

The chain uses TRBV5-1 and TRBJ2-7; the D gene is possibly TRBD1 (6 bases). V lost 0 bases and J 0 bases, leaving 16 bases between the germline ends. Germline-derived CDR1 and CDR2 are SGHRS and YFSETQ. The CDR3 extends over 17 amino acids. Here the CDR3 DNA reads TGCGCCAGCAGCTTGGCCACAGGGAGCCTCCTCTCCTACGAGCAGTACTTC. It yields the protein CASSLATGSLLSYEQYF. Full variable domain (rest looked up from reference TRBV5-1 and TRBJ2-7): KAGVTQTPRYLIKTRGQQVTLSCSPISGHRSVSWYQQTPGQGLQFLFEYFSETQRNKGNFPGRFSGRQFSNSRSEMNVSTLELGDSALYLCASSLATGSLLSYEQYFGPGTRLTVT.

There are many counts of this clonotype. The chain is built from TRBV5-6 and TRBJ2-7, with 9 bases aligning to TRBD1. V trimming: 3 bases; J trimming: 12 bases; junction bases outside the gene matches: 10. This CDR3 spans 13 amino acids. Germline lookup yields CDR1 SGHDT and CDR2 YYEEEE. The CDR3 DNA reads as TGTGCCAGCAGCTCGGCGGGACAGGGAAATCTGTACGTC. Translating gives CASSSAGQGNLYV.

The table lists this clonotype with a few counts. The chain carries TRBV11-2 and TRBJ2-1; D possibly matches TRBD1 or TRBD2 (5 bases each). Germline V gene data show CDR1 as SGHAT and CDR2 as FQNNGV. This CDR3 comprises 13 residues. V was trimmed by 0 bases and J by 9 bases, leaving 9 bases between them. The CDR3 is CASSLEGDSEQFF. CDR3 in DNA: TGTGCCAGCAGCTTAGAGGGGGATAGTGAGCAGTTCTTC.

This clonotype was found many times. This chain joins TRBV3-1 and TRBJ2-1; 11 positions agree with TRBD2. V lost 8 bases to trimming and J lost 7 bases; unmatched junction nucleotides: 10. This CDR3 is 15 amino acids long. CDR1 and CDR2 (germline): LGHDT, YNNKEL (reference sequence). CDR3 amino acids: CASGGTSGFTNEQFF. The CDR3 DNA sequence: TGTGCCAGCGGGGGGACTAGCGGATTTACAAATGAGCAGTTCTTC.

This chain joins TRBV6-6 and TRBJ2-1; unclear D gene. CDR1 and CDR2 (germline): MNHNY, SVGAGI (reference sequence). Trimming cost V 0 bases and J 7 bases, with 4 bases left between them. The CDR3 has 12 residues. Here the CDR3 reads CASSYSKNEQFF. The CDR3 DNA sequence: TGTGCCAGCAGTTACTCGAAAAATGAGCAGTTCTTC.

This chain links TRBV5-1 with TRBJ1-1; TRBD1 might be the D (5 bases). The V gene's germline CDR1 is SGHRS and CDR2 YFSETQ. The CDR3 is 17 residues long. V was pared by 0 bases and J by 2 bases, with 17 bases between. The CDR3 loop reads CASSLGPRGDRNTEAFF. CDR3 DNA sequence: TGCGCCAGCAGCTTGGGGCCTCGGGGCGACCGAAACACTGAAGCTTTCTTT.

This clonotype was seen ten or more times. The chain recombines TRBV5-1 with TRBJ2-2, with TRBD1 identical over 10 bases. J lost 5 bases, V lost 4 bases, and 8 bases had no gene match. CDR1 SGHRS and CDR2 YFSETQ come from the germline V gene. This CDR3 spans 16 amino acids. The CDR3 sequence is CASSQTRTGGTGELFF. The CDR3 DNA reads TGCGCCAGCAGCCAAACCCGGACAGGGGGGACCGGGGAGCTGTTTTTT.

This clonotype has at least ten counts. The chain employs TRBV12-3 or TRBV12-4 and TRBJ2-1, with 8 bases aligning to TRBD2. The CDR3 sequence is 15 residues long. V lost 5 bases to trimming and J lost 8 bases; unmatched junction nucleotides: 11. The CDR3 loop is CASSNPGGTGHEQFF. The CDR3 coding sequence is TGTGCCAGCAGTAATCCGGGAGGGACGGGCCATGAGCAGTTCTTC.

This clonotype was seen ten or more times. V is TRBV29-1 and J is TRBJ2-3; D is possibly TRBD2 (6 bases). Germline loops: CDR1 SQVTM, CDR2 ANQGSEA. V was pared by 7 bases and J by 4 bases, with 18 bases between. This CDR3 comprises 14 residues. The CDR3 sequence: CSGRELSPSDTQYF. The CDR3 region has the DNA TGCAGCGGGAGGGAGCTTAGCCCCTCAGATACGCAGTATTTT.

This clonotype has at least ten counts. The chain has TRBV19 and TRBJ2-3; possible D gene TRBD1, 5 bases. This CDR3 has 16 amino acids. The germline V gene encodes CDR1 LNHDA and CDR2 SQIVND (reference sequence). Trimming stripped 7 bases from V and 3 bases from J, with 20 bases between. The CDR3 is CASTPLGREYTDTQYF. DNA of the CDR3: TGTGCCAGTACCCCCTTGGGCAGGGAATATACAGATACGCAGTATTTT.